These 2 T cell receptor beta chains share one sample of origin, sequenced in a study of blood T cell repertoires in COVID-19. Measured with immunoSEQ multiplex PCR; TCRdb has only the in-frame clones, and not every one. The table shows around 140,000 clones, with 80% to 90% occurring only once. The sequencing sample was made of peripheral blood. The receptors were gathered from a middle-aged man with active COVID-19.

V is TRBV27 and J is TRBJ2-1, with D perhaps TRBD1 (6 bases). Trimming removed 2 bases from V and 3 bases from J, with 8 bases in between. This CDR3 has 14 amino acids. Germline CDR1 MNHEY, CDR2 SMNVEV (reference sequence). CDR3 region: CASSLDRFYNEQFF. CDR3 DNA sequence: TGTGCCAGCAGTTTAGACAGGTTCTACAATGAGCAGTTCTTC.

The chain recombines TRBV5-1 with TRBJ1-5; no clear D gene. Trimming removed 0 bases from V and 4 bases from J, with 8 bases in between. This CDR3 comprises 14 residues. Per germline, CDR1 SGHRS and CDR2 YFSETQ. The CDR3 protein is CASSLAGGNQPQHF. The DNA for the CDR3 is TGCGCCAGCAGCTTGGCCGGAGGGAATCAGCCCCAGCATTTT.